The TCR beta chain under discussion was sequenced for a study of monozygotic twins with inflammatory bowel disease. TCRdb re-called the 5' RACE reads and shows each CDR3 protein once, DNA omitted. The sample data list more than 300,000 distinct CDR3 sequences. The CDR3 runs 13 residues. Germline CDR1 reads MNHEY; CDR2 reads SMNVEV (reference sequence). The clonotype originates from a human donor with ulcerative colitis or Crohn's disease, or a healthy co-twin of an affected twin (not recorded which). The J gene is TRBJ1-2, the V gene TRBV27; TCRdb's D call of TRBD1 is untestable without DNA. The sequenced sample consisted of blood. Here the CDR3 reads CASSMGQGYGYTF.